The 15 T cell receptor beta chains in this list originate from one sample, sequenced in a study of vaccination effects on CD4 cells after COVID-19. The repertoire was sequenced with immunoSEQ multiplex PCR; TCRdb's copy has only in-frame clones and lacks some. The table records about 32,000 clones, 72% of them present only once. No antigen has been identified for these receptors. Peptide-pool stimulation followed by sequencing identified expanded antigen-specific CD4+ clonotypes in the ViraFEST assay. Isolating CD4+ T cells followed 9 to 10 days of culture. Vaccination of participants consisted of two doses of either the BNT162b2 or mRNA-1273 vaccine. This material consisted of CD4+ T cells from PBMCs cultured with HCoV-229E spike peptides, taken after COVID-19 vaccination. The receptor set was obtained from a human donor who received a COVID-19 vaccine.

This clone has a handful of counts. The chain has TRBV27 and TRBJ2-1; TRBD2 aligns across 12 bases. V was pared by 8 bases and J by 1 base, with 9 bases of the junction left unmatched. CDR1 is MNHEY, CDR2 SMNVEV, per germline (reference sequence). CDR3 size: 17 residues. The CDR3: CASRFSSGGASYNEQFF. The CDR3 DNA reads as TGTGCCAGCCGATTCTCTAGCGGGGGGGCTTCCTACAATGAGCAGTTCTTC.

The rearrangement uses TRBV6-5 and TRBJ1-1; TRBD1 is a possible D gene (5 bases). CDR1 is MNHEY and CDR2 is SVGAGI in the germline V gene. Trimming pared 8 bases from V and 1 base from J, leaving 17 bases between. The CDR3 totals 15 residues. The CDR3 region has the DNA TGTGCCAGCGATTTCCAGGGCAGGGCGAACACTGAAGCTTTCTTT. Its translation: CASDFQGRANTEAFF.

This clone was seen more than once but under ten times. The chain uses TRBV5-1 and TRBJ1-3, with D possibly matching TRBD1 (6 bases). Between the trimmed V and J ends, which lost 4 bases and 4 bases, there was a span of 15 bases. CDR3 size: 15 residues. CDR1 SGHRS and CDR2 YFSETQ come from the germline V gene. As DNA, the CDR3 is TGCGCCAGCAGCGCCTCAGGGGCGCCCGGAAACACCATATATTTT. Protein sequence: CASSASGAPGNTIYF.

This clone was seen only once. The chain couples TRBV18 to TRBJ1-2, with a weak D call TRBD1 (6 bases). This CDR3 has 14 amino acids. Germline CDR1 and CDR2: KGHSH and LQKENI. V gave up 2 bases and J gave up 0 bases, with 7 bases separating them. DNA of the CDR3: TGTGCCAGCTCACCAACAGGGACTAACTATGGCTACACCTTC. This encodes CASSPTGTNYGYTF.

This chain joins TRBV7-9 and TRBJ2-5; D might be TRBD1 or TRBD2, each matching 5 bases. The germline gives CDR1 SEHNR, CDR2 FQNEAQ (reference sequence). CDR3 size: 15 residues. Trimming removed 11 bases from V and 3 bases from J, with 22 bases in between. CDR3 coding DNA: TGTGCCGGATCGGGGCAGCGAAATTCTAAAGAGACCCAGTACTTC. This encodes CAGSGQRNSKETQYF.

For the CDR3, the DNA is TGTGCCATCAGGGACACAGATACGCAGTATTTT. Its translation: CAIRDTDTQYF. The V and J genes are TRBV10-3 and TRBJ2-3, with D uncertain. With 6 bases removed from V and 2 bases from J, the gap between germline ends came to 3 bases. Per germline, CDR1 ENHRY and CDR2 SYGVKD. This CDR3 is built from 11 residues.

This rearrangement joins TRBV25-1 to TRBJ1-2; perhaps TRBD1 as D (5 bases). Germline-derived CDR1 and CDR2 are MGHDK and SYGVNS. With 3 bases removed from V and 0 bases from J, the gap between germline ends came to 11 bases. CDR3 length equals 15 residues. CDR3: CASSEGGRANYGYTF. The DNA for the CDR3 is TGTGCCAGCAGTGAGGGGGGGAGAGCTAACTATGGCTACACCTTC.

This clone was seen only once. V gene TRBV11-2 combines with J gene TRBJ2-7, with a tentative D call TRBD2 (5 bases). Trimming pared 1 base from V and 0 bases from J, leaving 13 bases between. The CDR3 is 16 amino acids. CDR1 is SGHAT and CDR2 is FQNNGV in the germline V gene. CDR3 sequence: CASSLGSSIISYEQYF. The CDR3 bases are TGTGCCAGCAGCTTAGGTTCTAGCATAATCTCCTACGAGCAGTACTTC.

The rearrangement links TRBV5-4 to TRBJ2-7, with D possibly TRBD2 on 5 matching bases. This CDR3 region has 15 residues. Germline CDR1 reads SGHNT; CDR2 reads YYREEE (reference sequence). Trimming shortened V by 1 base and J by 0 bases, and 11 bases separated the two germline ends. The CDR3 nucleotides are TGTGCCAGCAGCTTGTTCACGGGGAGCTCCTACGAGCAGTACTTC. It specifies CASSLFTGSSYEQYF.

For the CDR3, the DNA is TGTGCCAGCAGCGTAGGACCCACAGGCACTGAAGCTTTCTTT. Translating it yields CASSVGPTGTEAFF. The chain links TRBV9 to TRBJ1-1; TRBD1 is a possible D gene (5 bases). Trimming cost V 0 bases and J 4 bases, with 10 bases left between them. CDR1 SGDLS and CDR2 YYNGEE come from the germline V gene. The CDR3 spans 14 residues.

This clone was detected only a few times. V gene TRBV6-1 combines with J gene TRBJ2-7; TRBD1 matches 9 bases. Germline CDR1 is MNHNS and CDR2 is SASEGT. V gave up 5 bases and J gave up 6 bases; unmatched junction bases: 11. This CDR3 contains 15 residues. CDR3 sequence: CASSSPGQGYSEQYF. The CDR3 DNA reads as TGTGCCAGCAGTAGCCCGGGACAGGGTTACAGCGAGCAGTACTTC.

This clone was observed a few times. The V gene is TRBV3-1 (or the pseudogene TRBV3-2), the J gene TRBJ2-3; D is uncertain. The V end lost 2 bases, the J end lost 6 bases, and 15 bases lay between the germline ends. The germline CDR1 and CDR2 sequences are LGHDT and YNNKEL (reference sequence). This CDR3 has 15 amino acids. The CDR3 DNA follows: TGTGCCAGCAGCCAACCCCGGGCTAGGACGGATACGCAGTATTTT. Encoded protein: CASSQPRARTDTQYF.

V gene TRBV3-1 (or the pseudogene TRBV3-2) combines with J gene TRBJ2-3, with 8 bases fitting TRBD2. This CDR3 has 18 amino acids. Germline lookup yields CDR1 LGHDT and CDR2 YNNKEL (reference sequence). V gave up 1 base and J gave up 1 base; unmatched junction bases: 10. CDR3 protein: CASSQGDSGEWGTDTQYF. Here the CDR3 DNA reads TGTGCCAGCAGCCAAGGGGATAGCGGGGAGTGGGGCACAGATACGCAGTATTTT.

This clone was seen a handful of times. The chain couples TRBV5-5 to TRBJ1-1; D is undetermined. This CDR3 contains 16 residues. CDR1 SGHKS and CDR2 YYEKEE come from the germline V gene (reference sequence). Trimming pared 4 bases from V and 2 bases from J, leaving 18 bases between. The CDR3 DNA sequence: TGTGCCAGCAGCAAACCTATGGGTGGGGAAAACACTGAAGCTTTCTTT. The encoded protein is CASSKPMGGENTEAFF. Filled out from reference TRBV5-5 and TRBJ1-1, the complete variable domain reads DAGVTQSPTHLIKTRGQQVTLRCSPISGHKSVSWYQQVLGQGPQFIFQYYEKEERGRGNFPDRFSARQFPNYSSELNVNALLLGDSALYLCASSKPMGGENTEAFFGQGTRLTVV.

The rearrangement links TRBV5-1 to TRBJ2-7; 12 nucleotides match TRBD1. The CDR3 extends over 14 amino acids. From germline, CDR1 is SGHRS and CDR2 YFSETQ. Germline trimming cut 4 bases from V and 4 bases from J; bases unmatched to any gene: 3. DNA of the CDR3: TGCGCCAGCAGCGGGACAGGGGGCCGATACGAGCAGTACTTC. Amino acid sequence: CASSGTGGRYEQYF.